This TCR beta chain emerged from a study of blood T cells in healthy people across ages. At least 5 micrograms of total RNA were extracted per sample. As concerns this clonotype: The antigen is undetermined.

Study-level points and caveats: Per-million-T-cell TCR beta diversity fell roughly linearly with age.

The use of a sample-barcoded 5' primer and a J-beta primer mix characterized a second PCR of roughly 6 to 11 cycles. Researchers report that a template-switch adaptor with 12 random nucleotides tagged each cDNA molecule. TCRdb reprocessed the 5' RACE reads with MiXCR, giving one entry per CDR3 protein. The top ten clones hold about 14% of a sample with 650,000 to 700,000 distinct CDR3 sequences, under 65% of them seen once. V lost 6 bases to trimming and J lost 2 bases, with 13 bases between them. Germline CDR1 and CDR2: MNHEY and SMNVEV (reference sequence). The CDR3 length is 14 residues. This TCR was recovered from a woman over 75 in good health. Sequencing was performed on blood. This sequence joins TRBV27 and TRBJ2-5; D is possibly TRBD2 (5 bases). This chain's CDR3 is CASSHRSGQETQYF. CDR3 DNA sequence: TGTGCCAGCAGCCACCGGAGCGGACAAGAGACCCAGTACTTC.